What follows are 24 T cell receptor beta chains derived from one specimen sequenced in a study of blood T cells in healthy people across ages. A second PCR of 7 to 11 cycles used a sample-barcoded 5' primer and a J-beta primer mix. One entry per CDR3 protein, called by TCRdb with MiXCR from the 5' RACE reads. The sample lists approximately 810,000 distinct CDR3 sequences, 25% to 35% seen once, with approximately 15% in the top ten. The source material was blood. The origin of the receptors is a woman aged 80 or older in good health.

In this sample, this clonotype turned up a few times. This chain links TRBV6-2 or TRBV6-3 with TRBJ1-1; D uncertain. Germline-derived CDR1 and CDR2 are MNHEY and SVGEGT. The V end was cut by 2 bases, the J end by 3 bases, with 16 bases between. This CDR3 has 16 residues. CDR3 amino acids: CASSYELGVWDTEAFF. DNA of the CDR3: TGTGCCAGCAGTTACGAGCTTGGGGTTTGGGACACTGAAGCTTTCTTT.

The V call is TRBV12-3 or TRBV12-4, the J call TRBJ2-3; D is unresolved. The V end was cut by 11 bases, the J end by 1 base, with 4 bases between. The CDR3 has 10 residues. This CDR3 is CALRTDTQYF. The CDR3, as DNA: TGTGCCTTGCGCACAGATACGCAGTATTTT.

This clonotype was found a few times. A much larger clone sits a single nucleotide away, making a read error possible. The V call is TRBV7-9, the J call TRBJ2-1; D gene unclear. Judging by the DNA end, TRBJ2-7 fits better; the J call may be wrong. CDR1 is SEHNR and CDR2 is FQNEAQ in the germline V gene (reference sequence). The CDR3 length is 13 residues. The CDR3 loop reads CASSLDGYNEQYF. CDR3 DNA sequence: TGTGCCAGCAGCTTGGACGGTTACAATGAGCAGTACTTC.

This clonotype was seen only a few times. An end of the junction does not agree with germline; a read error may underlie this. The chain couples TRBV5-1 to TRBJ1-5; no firm D call. Per germline, CDR1 SGHRS and CDR2 YFSETQ. This CDR3 has 14 amino acids. CDR3 residues: CASSMGESSQPQHF. The DNA for the CDR3 is TGCGCCAGCAGCATGGGCGAGAGCAGTCAGCCCCAGCATTTT.

This clonotype occurred many times. The chain couples TRBV12-3 or TRBV12-4 to TRBJ1-1, with D perhaps TRBD1 (6 bases). Trimming cost V 5 bases and J 6 bases, with 13 bases left between them. The CDR3 spans 13 residues. CDR3 protein: CASSLSGAAEAFF. CDR3 coding DNA: TGTGCCAGCAGTCTCTCGGGGGCCGCTGAAGCTTTCTTT.

This clonotype was seen repeatedly, ten times or more. J is TRBJ1-2 and V is TRBV7-2; 8 bases fit TRBD1. V lost 2 bases, J lost 3 bases, and 2 bases stayed unmatched. Germline V gene lookup returns CDR1 SGHTA and CDR2 FQGNSA. The CDR3 is 14 residues long. The CDR3 DNA sequence: TGTGCCAGCAGCTTATTGGGACAGGACTATGGCTACACCTTC. Translating it yields CASSLLGQDYGYTF.

A remark on this clonotype: With a much larger clone just one base away, this may be a read error. The V call is TRBV10-2, the J call TRBJ2-1; D gene ambiguous. Germline V gene sequence: CDR1 WSHSY, CDR2 SAAADI. The CDR3 extends over 15 amino acids. The V end lost 2 bases, the J end lost 13 bases, and 21 bases lay between the germline ends. CDR3: CASSEPITNIETQFF. For the CDR3, the DNA is TGCGCCAGCAGTGAGCCGATCACTAATATAGAGACCCAGTTCTTC.

In its sample, this clonotype was seen many times. The rearrangement links TRBV5-6 to TRBJ1-2; 8 nucleotides agree with TRBD1. Germline V gives CDR1 SGHDT, CDR2 YYEEEE. CDR3 length equals 13 residues. The ends lost 4 bases at V and 5 bases at J; junction bases unmatched: 4. The CDR3 loop reads CASSTGQDYGYTF. The CDR3, as DNA: TGTGCCAGCAGCACGGGACAGGATTATGGCTACACCTTC.

This clonotype was observed at least ten times. The V call is TRBV6-5, the J call TRBJ1-2, with 7 bases that match TRBD1. This CDR3 comprises 13 residues. Germline trimming cut 5 bases from V and 8 bases from J; bases unmatched to any gene: 8. Per germline, CDR1 MNHEY and CDR2 SVGAGI. The CDR3 loop is CASSRTGPGGYTF. In DNA form, the CDR3 reads TGTGCCAGCAGTCGGACAGGCCCAGGAGGCTACACCTTC.

This chain connects TRBV7-2 to TRBJ1-6; TRBD1 matches at 8 bases. Looked up from germline, CDR1 is SGHTA and CDR2 is FQGNSA. V gave up 1 base and J gave up 9 bases; unmatched junction bases: 8. This CDR3 comprises 16 residues. CDR3 protein: CASSLVGQGTGSPLHF. The CDR3 bases are TGTGCCAGCAGCTTAGTTGGACAGGGCACTGGTTCACCCCTCCACTTT.

Notes on this clonotype: This may be a read error, as it is one base from a much larger clone. V is TRBV9 and J is TRBJ2-1; TRBD2 matches at 8 bases. The CDR3 runs 16 residues. Germline V gives CDR1 SGDLS, CDR2 YYNGEE. V trimming: 0 bases; J trimming: 13 bases; junction bases outside the gene matches: 15. The CDR3 is CASSVGSWTSRETQFF. The CDR3 nucleotides are TGTGCCAGCAGCGTAGGAAGTTGGACTAGCCGGGAGACCCAGTTCTTC.

This clonotype was recorded a few times. The V gene is TRBV18, the J gene TRBJ2-1, with 8 positions matching TRBD1. Germline V gene data show CDR1 as KGHSH and CDR2 as LQKENI. Unmatched junction bases numbered 3, after V lost 3 bases and J lost 5 bases. This CDR3 comprises 14 residues. The CDR3 DNA reads as TGTGCCAGCTCACCGCAGACAGGGGACAATGAGCAGTTCTTC. This translates into CASSPQTGDNEQFF.

At least ten counts were recorded for this clonotype. This chain uses TRBV20-1 with TRBJ1-5, with a tentative D call TRBD1 (5 bases). CDR3 size: 16 residues. Trimming cost V 6 bases and J 2 bases, with 20 bases left between them. Per germline, CDR1 DFQATT and CDR2 SNEGSKA (reference sequence). This chain's CDR3 is CSASAGGALGNQPQHF. Here the CDR3 DNA reads TGCAGTGCGTCAGCTGGTGGGGCCTTGGGCAATCAGCCCCAGCATTTT.

The rearrangement uses TRBV6-2 or TRBV6-3 and TRBJ2-2; D unclear. Trimming shortened V by 8 bases and J by 0 bases, and 7 bases separated the two germline ends. CDR3 length: 13 residues. Germline values: CDR1 MNHEY, CDR2 SVGEGT. The CDR3 loop is CASRDPNTGELFF. For the CDR3, the DNA is TGTGCCAGCCGTGATCCGAACACCGGGGAGCTGTTTTTT.

This clonotype occurred a few times. The J gene is TRBJ2-1, the V gene TRBV2, with unresolved D. V shed 4 bases and J shed 11 bases, with 12 bases lying between them. CDR1 and CDR2 (germline): SNHLY, FYNNEI. CDR3 length: 12 residues. CDR3 nucleotide sequence: TGTGCCAGCAGTGCGGTGGTCCAGAAGCAGTTCTTC. Encoded protein: CASSAVVQKQFF. Full variable domain (rest looked up from reference TRBV2 and TRBJ2-1): EPEVTQTPSHQVTQMGQEVILRCVPISNHLYFYWYRQILGQKVEFLVSFYNNEISEKSEIFDDQFSVERPDGSNFTLKIRSTKLEDSAMYFCASSAVVQKQFFGPGTRLTVL.

The rearrangement joins TRBV18 to TRBJ2-5, with D possibly being TRBD1 (5 bases). CDR3 size: 16 residues. Trimming pared 1 base from V and 4 bases from J, leaving 16 bases between. Per germline, CDR1 KGHSH and CDR2 LQKENI. In DNA form, the CDR3 reads TGTGCCAGCTCACCACTTGGGGCCGTCACTGGAGAGACCCAGTACTTC. This gives the protein CASSPLGAVTGETQYF. Combining the CDR3 with reference TRBV18 and TRBJ2-5 gives the whole variable domain NAGVMQNPRHLVRRRGQEARLRCSPMKGHSHVYWYRQLPEEGLKFMVYLQKENIIDESGMPKERFSAEFPKEGPSILRIQQVVRGDSAAYFCASSPLGAVTGETQYFGPGTRLLVL.

This clonotype was seen more than once but under ten times. The chain couples TRBV10-3 to TRBJ1-1, with 7 positions matching TRBD1. The V gene end was trimmed by 3 bases and the J gene end by 1 base; junction bases not matched to a gene: 5. Per germline, CDR1 ENHRY and CDR2 SYGVKD. The CDR3 contains 15 residues. The CDR3: CAISDWDRTNTEAFF. The CDR3 bases are TGTGCCATCAGTGATTGGGACAGAACGAACACTGAAGCTTTCTTT.

The chain combines TRBV29-1 with TRBJ2-7, with D possibly TRBD1 on 7 matching bases. CDR3 length: 12 amino acids. Germline values: CDR1 SQVTM, CDR2 ANQGSEA. V was shortened by 6 bases and J by 5 bases, with 14 bases between the two germline ends. The CDR3 region has the DNA TGCAGCGTAAGGACAGGAGGGAACGAGCAGTACTTC. This codes for CSVRTGGNEQYF.

The rearrangement joins TRBV6-1 to TRBJ2-7, with 11 bases aligning to TRBD1. The CDR3 length is 15 residues. Losses at the gene ends were 6 bases for V and 5 bases for J; bases not matched to a gene: 9. Germline lookup yields CDR1 MNHNS and CDR2 SASEGT. CDR3 sequence (DNA): TGTGCCAGCAGAAATCAAGGACAGGGGGCGAACGAGCAGTACTTC. Its translation is CASRNQGQGANEQYF.

The chain employs TRBV6-2 or TRBV6-3 and TRBJ1-6; no definite D call. The V and J ends lost 0 bases and 9 bases respectively, with 9 bases between them. Germline CDR1 is MNHEY and CDR2 is SVGEGT. The CDR3 extends over 14 amino acids. The CDR3 sequence: CASSYSSFGSPLHF. The CDR3 DNA is TGTGCCAGCAGTTACTCGAGCTTCGGTTCACCCCTCCACTTT.

V usage is TRBV20-1 and J usage is TRBJ1-1, with unresolved D. The CDR3 totals 13 residues. Trimming shortened V by 2 bases and J by 0 bases, and 7 bases separated the two germline ends. The germline V gene encodes CDR1 DFQATT and CDR2 SNEGSKA (reference sequence). CDR3 coding DNA: TGCAGTGCTAGAATACATTTGAACACTGAAGCTTTCTTT. Translating gives CSARIHLNTEAFF.

On this clonotype itself: This may stem from a read error, because a much larger clone lies one nucleotide away. The chain joins TRBV7-2 to TRBJ2-3, with TRBD2 matching over 11 bases. This CDR3 spans 16 amino acids. Germline values: CDR1 SGHTA, CDR2 FQGNSA. The CDR3: CACSQRLAGGADTQYF. In DNA, the CDR3 is TGTGCCTGCAGCCAACGTTTAGCGGGGGGGGCAGATACGCAGTATTTT.

This chain connects TRBV4-1 to TRBJ2-1; D is undetermined. CDR3 length equals 17 residues. Germline values: CDR1 MGHRA, CDR2 YSYEKL. Trimming took off 0 bases at V and 0 bases at J, with 12 bases between the two ends. In DNA, the CDR3 is TGCGCCAGCAGCCAAGATTGGGCAGAGAGCTCCTACAATGAGCAGTTCTTC. Protein product: CASSQDWAESSYNEQFF.

As to this clonotype: This clone may be a read error of a much larger clone one base away. This chain links TRBV27 with TRBJ1-1; D gene uncertain. Trimming shortened V by 3 bases and J by 4 bases, and 9 bases separated the two germline ends. The CDR3 loop spans 13 amino acids. Looked up from germline, CDR1 is MNHEY and CDR2 is SMNVEV (reference sequence). Written as DNA, the CDR3 is TGTGCCAGCAGTTTCAATATGAGCACTGAAGCTTTCTTT. This translates into CASSFNMSTEAFF.